This is a list of T cell receptor beta chains from one sample in a study of a mutant IDH1 vaccine in newly diagnosed glioma. No antigen has been assigned to these receptors. Assay: immunoSEQ multiplex PCR; the TCRdb copy retains only in-frame clones and omits some. The data contain roughly 74,000 clones, over 75% of them singletons. Sequencing was performed on PBMCs, taken from a glioma patient whose treatment included an IDH1 peptide vaccine. The source of these receptors is a man aged 30 to 39 with glioma. Some clones in this sample may be carry-over from other donors' samples. CDR3s leave out the opening cysteine and the closing phenylalanine or tryptophan.

TRBJ1-5,TRBV6-5,ASSYGRNQPQH
TRBJ2-7,TRBV11-2,ASSLDRIAYPYEQY
TRBJ2-7,TRBV10-3,AISGGLAGGFQTYEQY
TRBJ1-2,TRBV11-1,ASSLLDRGTSGYT
TRBJ2-7,TRBV7-2,ASSLGRGRSYEQY
TRBJ1-1,TRBV25-1,ASRDRDLFDEAF
TRBJ1-5,TRBV27,ASSIIFGTNQPQH
TRBJ1-4,TRBV25-1,ASSEGNRALNEKLF
TRBJ2-7,TRBV28,ASSIRGTSYEQY
TRBJ1-2,TRBV6-4,ASSPGQGGYGYT
TRBJ1-2,TRBV6-5,ASSYAGQGASSYT
TRBJ1-5,TRBV9,ASSVGDSNQPQH
TRBJ2-5,TRBV9,ASSVGGETQY
TRBJ2-7,TRBV21-1,ASQTNYEQY
TRBJ1-3,TRBV10-2,ASSESPQSLDTIY
TRBJ1-4,TRBV9,ASSVTDQGNEKLF
TRBJ1-4,TRBV6-5,ASSESRNEKLF
TRBJ2-2,TRBV16,ASSPRAPLAANTGELF
TRBJ1-2,TRBV4-2,ASSQVSRGDYGYT
TRBJ2-7,TRBV30,AWSSTGYEQY
TRBJ2-7,TRBV7-2,ASSLKIKAYEQY
TRBJ2-7,TRBV7-2,ASSFSARDRNEQY